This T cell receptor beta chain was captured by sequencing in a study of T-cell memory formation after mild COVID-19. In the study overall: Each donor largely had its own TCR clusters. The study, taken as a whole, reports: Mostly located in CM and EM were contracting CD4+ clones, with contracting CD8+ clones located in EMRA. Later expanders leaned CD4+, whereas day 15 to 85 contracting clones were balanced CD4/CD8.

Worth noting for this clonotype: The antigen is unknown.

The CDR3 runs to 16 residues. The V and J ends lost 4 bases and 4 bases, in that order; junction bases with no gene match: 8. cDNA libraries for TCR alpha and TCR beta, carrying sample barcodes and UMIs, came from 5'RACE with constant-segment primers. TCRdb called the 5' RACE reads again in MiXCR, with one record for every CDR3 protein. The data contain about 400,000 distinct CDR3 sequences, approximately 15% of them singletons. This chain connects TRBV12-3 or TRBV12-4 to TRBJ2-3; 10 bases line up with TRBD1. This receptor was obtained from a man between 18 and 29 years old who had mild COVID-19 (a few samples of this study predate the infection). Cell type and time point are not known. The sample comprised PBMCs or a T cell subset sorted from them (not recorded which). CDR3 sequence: CASSSGQGVSADTQYF. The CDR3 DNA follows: TGTGCCAGCAGTTCCGGACAGGGGGTATCCGCAGATACGCAGTATTTT.